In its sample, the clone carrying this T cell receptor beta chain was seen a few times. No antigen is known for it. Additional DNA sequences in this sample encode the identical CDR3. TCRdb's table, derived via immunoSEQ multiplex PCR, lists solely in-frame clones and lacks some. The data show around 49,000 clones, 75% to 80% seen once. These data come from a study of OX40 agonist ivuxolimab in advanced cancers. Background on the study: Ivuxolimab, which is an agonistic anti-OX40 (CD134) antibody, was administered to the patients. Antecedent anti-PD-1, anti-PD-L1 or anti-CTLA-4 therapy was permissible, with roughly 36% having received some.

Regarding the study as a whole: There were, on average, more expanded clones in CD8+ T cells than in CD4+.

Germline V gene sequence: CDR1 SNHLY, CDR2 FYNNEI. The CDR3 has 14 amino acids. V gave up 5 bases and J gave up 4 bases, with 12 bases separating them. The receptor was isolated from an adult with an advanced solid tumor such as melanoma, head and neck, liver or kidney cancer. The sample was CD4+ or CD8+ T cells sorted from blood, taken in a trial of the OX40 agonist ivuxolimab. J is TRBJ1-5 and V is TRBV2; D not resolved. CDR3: CASSRSRGNQPQHF. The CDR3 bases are TGTGCCAGCAGTCGAAGTCGAGGGAATCAGCCCCAGCATTTT.